The 22 T cell receptor beta chains in this list originate from one sample, sequenced in a study of regulatory T cells in long-lasting Graves disease. Arm-PCR of CDR3 regions and iRepertoire HTBI primers were used to build TCR beta libraries. TCRdb used MiXCR to reprocess the multiplex PCR reads, holding one entry per CDR3 protein. Among under 450,000 distinct CDR3 sequences listed, about 12% were seen once. Time point meaning: newly diagnosed GD, antithyroid drugs for less than 3 months. The TCR library was prepared using RNA isolated from PBMCs. This sample also appeared in a second study, on T cells in Graves' hyperthyroidism and ophthalmopathy.

Sample: peripheral blood mononuclear cells (PBMCs), taken at new diagnosis, from a patient treated with antithyroid drugs. Receptors were obtained from a woman aged 18-29 years with Graves disease.

This clonotype was detected many times. The chain links TRBV2 to TRBJ2-5; D is undetermined. Germline lookup yields CDR1 SNHLY and CDR2 FYNNEI. This CDR3 has 14 amino acids. V was pared by 3 bases and J by 3 bases, with 11 bases between. This CDR3 reads CASSDPWAKETQYF. The CDR3 DNA is TGTGCCAGCAGTGATCCCTGGGCGAAAGAGACCCAGTACTTC. The variable domain in full, with the rest retrieved from reference TRBV2 and TRBJ2-5, is EPEVTQTPSHQVTQMGQEVILRCVPISNHLYFYWYRQILGQKVEFLVSFYNNEISEKSEIFDDQFSVERPDGSNFTLKIRSTKLEDSAMYFCASSDPWAKETQYFGPGTRLLVL.

Points on this clonotype: Since a much larger clone is just one base distant, this may be a read error. The V and J genes are TRBV6-1 and TRBJ1-1, with 8 bases that match TRBD1. The CDR3 is 17 amino acids. Germline assignment: CDR1 MNHNS and CDR2 SASEGT. Here the CDR3 reads CASSQGAGNPTNTDAFF. In DNA, the CDR3 is TGTGCCAGCAGTCAGGGGGCAGGAAACCCCACTAACACTGACGCTTTCTTT.

In this sample, this clonotype turned up many times. The chain recombines TRBV6-1 with TRBJ1-5; possible D gene TRBD1, 5 bases. The germline V gene encodes CDR1 MNHNS and CDR2 SASEGT. Trimming left V 6 bases short and J 1 base short, with 13 bases between. CDR3 length: 15 amino acids. The CDR3 protein is CASRRGAVSNQPQHF. Here the CDR3 DNA reads TGTGCCAGCAGAAGAGGGGCGGTAAGCAATCAGCCCCAGCATTTT.

In this sample, this clonotype turned up a few times. V usage is TRBV4-1 and J usage is TRBJ2-3, with 9 nucleotides matching TRBD2. The junction had 8 bases not matched to a gene; V was cut back by 10 bases and J by 3 bases. This CDR3 is 14 amino acids long. Germline CDR1 MGHRA, CDR2 YSYEKL. The CDR3 reads CATSGTSLTDTQYF. The CDR3 region has the DNA TGCGCCACCTCTGGGACTAGCCTGACAGATACGCAGTATTTT.

This clonotype was counted ten times or more. J is TRBJ2-5 and V is TRBV12-5, with 7 bases lining up with TRBD2. The V and J ends lost 0 bases and 4 bases, in that order; junction bases with no gene match: 20. Germline V gives CDR1 LGHNT, CDR2 FRNRAP. This CDR3 has 20 residues. As DNA, the CDR3 is TGTGCTAGTGGTTTGGTACAATATCCGTATTCAAGGGAGGGTAGAGAGACCCAGTACTTC. Amino acids: CASGLVQYPYSREGRETQYF.

Concerning this clonotype: With a much larger clone just one base away, this may be a read error. This chain links TRBV12-3 or TRBV12-4 with TRBJ2-2; 9 positions agree with TRBD2. This CDR3 region has 13 residues. In DNA, the CDR3 is TGTGCCAGCAGGCCTAGCGGGACCGGGGAGCTGGTTTTT. Translated, it gives CASRPSGTGELVF.

There are many counts of this clonotype. The chain has TRBV28 and TRBJ1-6; possible D gene TRBD1, 5 bases. Germline CDR1 is MDHEN and CDR2 is SYDVKM. The CDR3 length is 17 residues. V shed 5 bases and J shed 0 bases, with 14 bases lying between them. The CDR3 is CASSTPRQSSYNSPLHF. The DNA of the CDR3 is TGTGCCAGCAGTACGCCGAGACAGAGCTCCTATAATTCACCCCTCCACTTT.

In its sample, this clonotype was seen many times. The chain joins TRBV10-3 to TRBJ2-2; 8 bases are shared with TRBD1. The CDR3 length is 15 residues. V trimming: 6 bases; J trimming: 6 bases; junction bases outside the gene matches: 9. CDR1 ENHRY and CDR2 SYGVKD come from the germline V gene. This CDR3 is CAIRSGTGSPGELFF. In DNA, the CDR3 is TGTGCCATCAGATCCGGGACAGGCTCTCCCGGGGAGCTGTTTTTT.

This sequence joins TRBV6-2 or TRBV6-3 and TRBJ1-1; D gene ambiguous. The CDR3 contains 14 residues. Germline CDR1 MNHEY, CDR2 SVGEGT. Trimming shortened V by 3 bases and J by 0 bases, and 8 bases separated the two germline ends. CDR3 nucleotide sequence: TGTGCCAGCAGTTATCGGCTCATGAACACTGAAGCTTTCTTT. This encodes CASSYRLMNTEAFF.

This clonotype came up many times. The chain has TRBV20-1 and TRBJ2-5; no definite D call. V shed 5 bases and J shed 2 bases, with 15 bases lying between them. This CDR3 is 14 amino acids long. Germline CDR1 is DFQATT and CDR2 is SNEGSKA (reference sequence). In nucleotides, the CDR3 is TGCAGTGCTCCCTACTCGGTGGGGCAAGAGACCCAGTACTTC. Amino acids: CSAPYSVGQETQYF.

This clonotype was seen many times. The V and J genes are TRBV11-2 and TRBJ1-1; D not certain. The CDR3 length is 15 residues. The ends were cut back, 5 bases at V and 0 bases at J, with 13 bases in the middle. Germline CDR1 is SGHAT and CDR2 is FQNNGV. In DNA form, the CDR3 reads TGTGCCAGCAGCACACAACTCGGGGTGAACACTGAAGCTTTCTTT. Translated, it gives CASSTQLGVNTEAFF.

This chain uses TRBV11-1 with TRBJ2-5; TRBD2 matches 8 bases. The junction had 16 bases not matched to a gene; V was cut back by 5 bases and J by 2 bases. The CDR3 is made up of 18 amino acids. Germline-derived CDR1 and CDR2 are SGHAT and FQDESV (reference sequence). The CDR3 sequence: CASSPLGSAGGFQETQYF. CDR3 coding DNA: TGTGCCAGCAGCCCCCTTGGATCGGCGGGGGGCTTTCAAGAGACCCAGTACTTC.

The chain joins TRBV27 to TRBJ1-2; no clear D. The ends were cut back, 6 bases at V and 4 bases at J, with 12 bases in the middle. Germline CDR1 and CDR2: MNHEY and SMNVEV (reference sequence). The CDR3 is 13 residues long. The CDR3: CASSPDGSYGYTF. In DNA, the CDR3 is TGTGCCAGCAGCCCTGACGGAAGCTATGGCTACACCTTC.

This clonotype was counted ten times or more. This chain uses TRBV20-1 with TRBJ1-1; 9 bases line up with TRBD1. This CDR3 is 12 amino acids long. The V gene's germline CDR1 is DFQATT and CDR2 SNEGSKA (reference sequence). The V and J ends lost 6 bases and 7 bases, in that order; junction bases with no gene match: 6. The CDR3 nucleotides are TGCAGTGCAGACAGGGGGGAGAGTGAAGCTTTCTTT. Protein product: CSADRGESEAFF.

This clonotype was detected only a few times. The chain employs TRBV15 and TRBJ2-5; D ambiguous. CDR1 and CDR2 from the germline V gene are LNHNV and YYDKDF (reference sequence). The CDR3 has 17 amino acids. The ends were cut back, 0 bases at V and 7 bases at J, with 21 bases in the middle. The DNA for the CDR3 is TGTGCCACCAGCAGAGAAGAGAGAAACGTCCTCCCTCTGACCCAGTACTTC. Its translation: CATSREERNVLPLTQYF.

The J gene is TRBJ2-1, the V gene TRBV7-6; no firm D call. Germline CDR1 reads SGHVS; CDR2 reads FNYEAQ. This CDR3 comprises 11 residues. The V gene lost 8 bases and the J gene lost 10 bases, with 12 bases spanning the gap. CDR3 DNA sequence: TGTGCCAGCGCCCGGTCAAGGGAGCAGTTCTTC. Amino acids: CASARSREQFF.

This clonotype occurred a few times. For the CDR3, the DNA is TGTGCCTGGAGCCCCCCCCGAGACCCCTGGCCGGTGCAGTTCTTC. Protein sequence: CAWSPPRDPWPVQFF. The gene calls are TRBV30 and TRBJ2-1; no reliable D call. CDR1 and CDR2 from the germline V gene are GTSNPN and SVGIG (reference sequence). CDR3 length: 15 residues. With 3 bases removed from V and 12 bases from J, the gap between germline ends came to 24 bases.

V is TRBV11-2 and J is TRBJ1-2; TRBD1 matches at 7 bases. Germline CDR1 is SGHAT and CDR2 is FQNNGV. V dropped 4 bases and J dropped 3; count of bases not matched to a gene: 2. The CDR3 covers 13 residues. The CDR3 here is CASSSTGDYGYTF. The DNA for the CDR3 is TGTGCCAGCAGCTCTACAGGGGACTATGGCTACACCTTC.

The V and J genes are TRBV19 and TRBJ1-1, with no clear D. The V end lost 8 bases, the J end lost 0 bases, and 10 bases lay between the germline ends. This CDR3 contains 13 residues. Germline V CDR1 and CDR2: LNHDA, SQIVND (reference sequence). This chain's CDR3 is CASERRLNTEAFF. CDR3 nucleotide sequence: TGTGCCAGTGAACGGCGGCTGAACACTGAAGCTTTCTTT. The whole variable domain, remainder taken from reference TRBV19 and TRBJ1-1, is DGGITQSPKYLFRKEGQNVTLSCEQNLNHDAMYWYRQDPGQGLRLIYYSQIVNDFQKGDIAEGYSVSREKKESFPLTVTSAQKNPTAFYLCASERRLNTEAFFGQGTRLTVV.

The sample holds many counts of this clonotype. The rearrangement uses TRBV5-1 and TRBJ2-4; D is unclear. The CDR3 runs to 15 residues. Trimming removed 1 base from V and 0 bases from J, with 8 bases in between. The V gene's germline CDR1 is SGHRS and CDR2 YFSETQ. CDR3: CASSLHPLAKNIQYF. CDR3 coding DNA: TGCGCCAGCAGCTTGCATCCGTTAGCCAAAAACATTCAGTACTTC.

This clonotype was detected many times. The J gene is TRBJ2-3, the V gene TRBV28, with a tentative D call TRBD1 (5 bases). The germline gives CDR1 MDHEN, CDR2 SYDVKM. This CDR3 comprises 19 residues. Trimming pared 3 bases from V and 1 base from J, leaving 23 bases between. The CDR3 bases are TGTGCCAGCAGTTTCGGTCTGGATTTGTTTGGGGCCCGCACAGATACGCAGTATTTT. Translated: CASSFGLDLFGARTDTQYF.

The J gene is TRBJ2-2, the V gene TRBV15, with 8 bases aligning to TRBD2. V dropped 2 bases and J dropped 6; count of bases not matched to a gene: 8. The CDR3 contains 16 residues. Germline V gene sequence: CDR1 LNHNV, CDR2 YYDKDF (reference sequence). The CDR3 nucleotides are TGTGCCACCAGCAGAAGCGGGAGTATCCCCCCCGGGGAGCTGTTTTTT. It translates to CATSRSGSIPPGELFF.